This T cell receptor (beta chain) was sequenced in a study of T cells in pancreatic ductal adenocarcinoma (dated by TCRdb to about 2017). About the investigation overall: Seeking insight into the adaptive T-cell response that arises naturally, the researchers examined how many CD8+ T cells infiltrated tumors of resected pancreatic ductal adenocarcinoma, where they sat, and what features they had, alongside the same properties of suppressive cells.

The immunoSEQ hsTCRB kit was used to amplify TCR beta CDR3 regions from genomic DNA. An Illumina HiSeq system was used for high-throughput TRB CDR3 sequencing. Processing in the source paper ran as follows. The immunoSEQ software was used to analyze sequencing reads, and nonproductive sequences containing premature stops or frame-shifts were removed. Clonality of the repertoire was calculated as one minus the Shannon entropy normalized by log2 of the number of unique productive sequences. The clones in this table, taken by TCRdb from immuneACCESS, are in-frame only. Not every clone is retained; where verified, under half of the shortfall comes from an unresolved V gene, and the cause of the rest is unknown. That table furnishes V, J and clone size, whereas the DNA furnished D and trimming. Here the sample has approximately 13,000 clones; roughly 88% occur a single time. In total, the top ten clones hold less than 20% of the sample.

Selected pancreatic ductal adenocarcinoma patients had undergone surgery without neoadjuvant therapy. Peripheral blood was collected in heparin tubes, from which PBMCs were isolated by histopaque density gradient and cryopreserved in around 11% DMSO. Genomic DNA was extracted from six or seven PBMC and nine or ten flash-frozen tumor specimens using the DNeasy Blood and Tissue Kit with Proteinase K and RNase treatment. About this clone itself: Its antigen has not been determined. No per-base quality is available; no much larger clone lies one base away.

General findings and caveats noted by the study authors: There was no significant difference in T-cell clonality between tumor and blood, where mean clonality was about 0.11 for tumors and just over 0.07 for blood. Because tumors are enriched in CD45RO+ effector T cells rather than naive T cells, which biases toward lower diversity, comparisons of clonality between tumor and blood may be biased. More total productive templates and 6 to 9-fold more unique clonotypes were found in blood samples than in tumor samples. Because most pancreatic cancer patients present with inoperable disease, the resected cohort was biased toward the minority with early-stage disease.

From cysteine to phenylalanine, the CDR3 is 13 amino acids long. The DNA shown is the 39-base CDR3, in frame from base 1. V is pared back by 3 bases and J by 6 bases, with 12 bases lying between the germline termini. CDR1 and CDR2, looked up from the germline V gene, are SQVTM and ANQGSEA. The rearrangement combines TRBV29-1 with TRBJ2-1; TRBD1 is a possible D gene, resting on 5 matching bases. This sequence originates from a human donor with pancreatic ductal adenocarcinoma. Sequenced sample: PBMCs. This receptor carries the CDR3 CSVDDQGTNEQFF. The sequenced DNA is TGCAGCGTTGATGATCAGGGAACCAATGAGCAGTTCTTC.